What follows are 30 T cell receptor beta chains derived from one specimen sequenced in a study of response to subunit inactivated influenza vaccine. TCRdb ran MiXCR on the RT-PCR reads and lists one entry per CDR3 protein. The sample records 630,000 or so distinct CDR3 sequences, more than 15% being singletons. Specimen: PBMCs from blood, collected 11 to 12 days after vaccination. The receptors derive from a man aged 50-60 years who received an inactivated influenza vaccine.

This clonotype was detected only a few times. The genes are TRBV20-1 and TRBJ2-1; the match to TRBD2 covers 7 bases. This CDR3 contains 14 residues. CDR1 and CDR2 (germline): DFQATT, SNEGSKA (reference sequence). With 0 bases clipped from V and 6 bases from J, the junction kept 5 bases outside the gene matches. In DNA, the CDR3 is TGCAGTGCTAGAGATGTCAGCGGGATCAATGAGCAGTTCTTC. This sequence encodes CSARDVSGINEQFF.

This clonotype was recorded once. V usage is TRBV7-8 and J usage is TRBJ2-1; no definite D call. Germline CDR1 SGHVS, CDR2 FQNEAQ. V dropped 0 bases and J dropped 10 bases, with 10 bases sitting between them. This CDR3 comprises 13 residues. The CDR3 DNA sequence: TGTGCCAGCAGCTTAGCCTCCCTCGGAGAGCAGTTCTTC. Amino acids: CASSLASLGEQFF.

The chain combines TRBV5-1 with TRBJ2-2; the D is unclear. CDR1 is SGHRS and CDR2 is YFSETQ in the germline V gene. The V end was cut by 6 bases, the J end by 2 bases, with 11 bases between. The CDR3 loop spans 14 amino acids. CDR3 protein: CASTLAFNTGELFF. In DNA, the CDR3 is TGCGCCAGCACCCTTGCATTTAACACCGGGGAGCTGTTTTTT.

This clonotype has just a few counts. The chain carries TRBV5-1 and TRBJ2-7, with 7 bases lining up with TRBD1. This CDR3 is built from 14 residues. The trim removed 0 bases at V and 3 bases at J, leaving 3 bases unmatched. The V gene's germline CDR1 is SGHRS and CDR2 YFSETQ. The CDR3, as DNA: TGCGCCAGCAGCTTGGTTCCAGGGGGCTACGAGCAGTACTTC. Amino acids: CASSLVPGGYEQYF. The full variable domain, its missing parts supplied by reference TRBV5-1 and TRBJ2-7, is KAGVTQTPRYLIKTRGQQVTLSCSPISGHRSVSWYQQTPGQGLQFLFEYFSETQRNKGNFPGRFSGRQFSNSRSEMNVSTLELGDSALYLCASSLVPGGYEQYFGPGTRLTVT.

The chain joins TRBV7-3 to TRBJ2-3; D is perhaps TRBD1 or TRBD2 (6 bases each). Deletions cut 5 bases from V and 11 bases from J, with 35 bases between. The CDR3 loop spans 19 amino acids. Germline V gene lookup returns CDR1 SGHTA and CDR2 FQGTGA. For the CDR3, the DNA is TGTGCCAGCAGCCCACAGGGAGGACCCCTTAGCACAGTTGGATCTGGGCAGTATTTT. Its translation: CASSPQGGPLSTVGSGQYF. Drawing the rest from reference TRBV7-3 and TRBJ2-3, the complete variable domain is GAGVSQTPSNKVTEKGKYVELRCDPISGHTALYWYRQSLGQGPEFLIYFQGTGAADDSGLPNDRFFAVRPEGSVSTLKIQRTERGDSAVYLCASSPQGGPLSTVGSGQYFGPGTRLTVL.

This clonotype was seen many times. This sequence joins TRBV2 and TRBJ2-1; no clear D. CDR3 length: 14 residues. Germline V gives CDR1 SNHLY, CDR2 FYNNEI. V dropped 1 base and J dropped 4 bases, with 8 bases sitting between them. CDR3 DNA: TGTGCCAGCAGTGAAGGCCAGACGTACAATGAGCAGTTCTTC. It encodes CASSEGQTYNEQFF.

The table lists this clonotype with a few counts. The V call is TRBV7-2, the J call TRBJ2-7; D could derive from TRBD1 or TRBD2 (5 bases each). The germline V gene has CDR1 SGHTA and CDR2 FQGNSA. With 0 bases removed from V and 6 bases from J, the gap between germline ends came to 9 bases. The length of the CDR3 is 13 residues. The CDR3 is CASSLATGTEQYF. The CDR3 DNA reads TGTGCCAGCAGCTTAGCCACGGGGACCGAGCAGTACTTC.

In this sample, this clonotype turned up a few times. This chain links TRBV24-1 with TRBJ2-3; no definite D call. Germline lookup yields CDR1 KGHDR and CDR2 SFDVKD. The V gene lost 6 bases and the J gene lost 3 bases, with 3 bases spanning the gap. There are 11 residues in the CDR3. For the CDR3, the DNA is TGTGCCACCAGTTTGACAGATACGCAGTATTTT. Translation gives CATSLTDTQYF.

The chain carries TRBV5-1 and TRBJ2-5; maybe TRBD1 (6 bases). Trimming cost V 4 bases and J 5 bases, with 18 bases left between them. The germline V gene encodes CDR1 SGHRS and CDR2 YFSETQ. This CDR3 comprises 15 residues. DNA of the CDR3: TGCGCCAGCAGCCAATTACAGGGCCTGGGGGAGACCCAGTACTTC. It codes for CASSQLQGLGETQYF.

This chain uses TRBV5-1 with TRBJ1-3; D unclear. Between the trimmed V and J ends, which lost 4 bases and 2 bases, there was a span of 4 bases. CDR3 size: 12 residues. Germline CDR1 SGHRS, CDR2 YFSETQ. CDR3 residues: CASSTTGNTIYF. In DNA, the CDR3 is TGCGCCAGCAGCACGACTGGAAACACCATATATTTT. Variable domain in full (rest from reference TRBV5-1 and TRBJ1-3): KAGVTQTPRYLIKTRGQQVTLSCSPISGHRSVSWYQQTPGQGLQFLFEYFSETQRNKGNFPGRFSGRQFSNSRSEMNVSTLELGDSALYLCASSTTGNTIYFGEGSWLTVV.

This clonotype was found many times. V usage is TRBV12-3 or TRBV12-4 and J usage is TRBJ2-1; D may be TRBD1 (7 bases). The CDR3 spans 16 residues. V was cut by 1 base and J by 3 bases, with 13 bases left in between. The CDR3 loop is CASSLVFRGDYNEQFF. In DNA form, the CDR3 reads TGTGCCAGCAGTTTAGTGTTCAGGGGGGACTACAATGAGCAGTTCTTC.

V is TRBV30 and J is TRBJ2-1, with D unclear. V was cut by 3 bases and J by 9 bases, with 12 bases left in between. The CDR3 extends over 12 amino acids. Germline V lookup: CDR1 GTSNPN, CDR2 SVGIG (reference sequence). In DNA, the CDR3 is TGTGCCTGGAGAGGCCTAGGCAGTGAGCAGTTCTTC. Its protein is CAWRGLGSEQFF. The full variable domain, with the rest looked up from reference TRBV30 and TRBJ2-1, is SQTIHQWPATLVQPVGSPLSLECTVEGTSNPNLYWYRQAAGRGLQLLFYSVGIGQISSEVPQNLSASRPQDRQFILSSKKLLLSDSGFYLCAWRGLGSEQFFGPGTRLTVL.

The V gene is TRBV29-1, the J gene TRBJ1-1; tentative D call: TRBD1 (5 bases). This CDR3 is built from 14 residues. Germline CDR1 reads SQVTM; CDR2 reads ANQGSEA. V was trimmed by 7 bases and J by 1 base, leaving 16 bases between them. The CDR3: CSGIPGIRNTEAFF. The CDR3 bases are TGCAGCGGAATACCAGGGATTCGGAACACTGAAGCTTTCTTT.

This clonotype has a count of ten or more. This chain connects TRBV12-3 or TRBV12-4 to TRBJ2-5; 16 nucleotides line up with TRBD2. The CDR3 has 17 residues. The ends lost 0 bases at V and 5 bases at J; junction bases unmatched: 3. CDR3 region: CASSLAGLAGGRETQYF. The CDR3 DNA sequence: TGTGCCAGCAGTTTAGCGGGACTAGCGGGGGGGCGGGAGACCCAGTACTTC.

This chain uses TRBV3-1 with TRBJ2-4; no clear D. Trimming left V 1 base short and J 1 base short, with 5 bases between. CDR1 and CDR2 from the germline V gene are LGHDT and YNNKEL (reference sequence). The CDR3 contains 14 residues. CDR3 sequence: CASSQVGAKNIQYF. CDR3 DNA: TGTGCCAGCAGCCAAGTGGGCGCCAAAAACATTCAGTACTTC.

This clonotype was seen ten or more times. This sequence joins TRBV12-3 or TRBV12-4 and TRBJ2-7; 10 positions agree with TRBD1. There are 13 residues in the CDR3. V was pared by 6 bases and J by 7 bases, with 6 bases of the junction left unmatched. The CDR3 spells CASRRQGAYEQYF. In DNA, the CDR3 is TGTGCCAGCAGAAGACAGGGGGCTTATGAGCAGTACTTC.

This clonotype was found many times. This chain joins TRBV5-1 and TRBJ1-1, with TRBD1 matching 8 bases. Germline V gene data show CDR1 as SGHRS and CDR2 as YFSETQ. Germline trimming cut 4 bases from V and 1 base from J; bases unmatched to any gene: 3. The CDR3 has 14 amino acids. DNA of the CDR3: TGCGCCAGCAGCGTGGACAGGGCGAACACTGAAGCTTTCTTT. This encodes CASSVDRANTEAFF. The whole variable domain, remainder taken from reference TRBV5-1 and TRBJ1-1, is KAGVTQTPRYLIKTRGQQVTLSCSPISGHRSVSWYQQTPGQGLQFLFEYFSETQRNKGNFPGRFSGRQFSNSRSEMNVSTLELGDSALYLCASSVDRANTEAFFGQGTRLTVV.

The chain uses TRBV28 and TRBJ1-5, with D possibly TRBD1 on 6 matching bases. Trimming took 4 bases from V and 1 from J, leaving 11 bases between them. Germline loops: CDR1 MDHEN, CDR2 SYDVKM. The CDR3 length is 15 residues. This chain's CDR3 is CASSSSGVSNQPQHF. DNA of the CDR3: TGTGCCAGCAGTTCCTCAGGGGTGAGCAATCAGCCCCAGCATTTT. The whole variable domain, remainder taken from reference TRBV28 and TRBJ1-5, is DVKVTQSSRYLVKRTGEKVFLECVQDMDHENMFWYRQDPGLGLRLIYFSYDVKMKEKGDIPEGYSVSREKKERFSLILESASTNQTSMYLCASSSSGVSNQPQHFGDGTRLSIL.

This clonotype was observed many times. This chain joins TRBV28 and TRBJ2-7; 9 nucleotides align to TRBD1. The CDR3 totals 16 residues. After removal of 6 bases from V and 1 base from J, the junction contained 10 bases not matched to a gene. The germline CDR1 and CDR2 sequences are MDHEN and SYDVKM. CDR3 in amino acids: CASSLHLTGGSYEQYF. The DNA for the CDR3 is TGTGCCAGCAGCCTACACCTGACAGGGGGTTCCTACGAGCAGTACTTC.

The J gene is TRBJ2-3, the V gene TRBV7-8, with D possibly called TRBD1 or TRBD2 (5 bases each). There are 16 residues in the CDR3. V lost 5 bases, J lost 8 bases, and 23 bases lay in between. Germline lookup yields CDR1 SGHVS and CDR2 FQNEAQ. The CDR3 loop is CASSNQGPISAGTQYF. In nucleotides, the CDR3 is TGTGCCAGCAGCAATCAGGGACCTATTTCCGCGGGTACGCAGTATTTT.

This clonotype was observed a handful of times. V is TRBV12-3 or TRBV12-4 and J is TRBJ2-3; D is possibly TRBD2 (6 bases). The CDR3 covers 16 residues. The V end was cut by 5 bases, the J end by 0 bases, with 15 bases between. The CDR3 region has the DNA TGTGCCAGCAGTCCGGCGGGACTTCCTAGCACAGATACGCAGTATTTT. Translation: CASSPAGLPSTDTQYF.

The table lists this clonotype with a few counts. V is TRBV4-2 and J is TRBJ2-7, with 7 bases identical to TRBD2. Germline CDR1 is LGHNA and CDR2 is YNFKEQ. CDR3 size: 15 residues. V lost 1 base to trimming and J lost 2 bases; unmatched junction nucleotides: 5. The CDR3 is CASSQAASGTYEQYF. The CDR3 DNA follows: TGTGCCAGCAGCCAAGCGGCTAGCGGAACCTACGAGCAGTACTTC.

As regards this clonotype: It is unclear where the CDR3 begins or ends on the DNA, so no DNA is shown, and the CDR3 is as TCRdb lists it. V usage is TRBV7-5 and J usage is TRBJ2-7; the table assigns TRBD1, which was not confirmed against the DNA. TRBV7-5 is noted as a pseudogene. Termini included, the CDR3 measures 19 amino acids. The chain's CDR3 is CISVPEAHSRDRESPEQYF.

The chain joins TRBV29-1 to TRBJ1-2; D not certain. The CDR3 has 11 amino acids. Deletions cut 5 bases from V and 1 base from J, with 5 bases between. Germline values: CDR1 SQVTM, CDR2 ANQGSEA. CDR3: CSVKVNYGYTF. In DNA form, the CDR3 reads TGCAGCGTTAAGGTTAACTATGGCTACACCTTC. Based on the CDR3 plus reference TRBV29-1 and TRBJ1-2, the full variable domain is SAVISQKPSRDICQRGTSLTIQCQVDSQVTMMFWYRQQPGQSLTLIATANQGSEATYESGFVIDKFPISRPNLTFSTLTVSNMSPEDSSIYLCSVKVNYGYTFGSGTRLTVV.

A few counts support this clonotype. CDR3 sequence: CASSLGEATDTQYF. The CDR3 DNA is TGTGCCAGCAGCTTAGGGGAAGCCACAGATACGCAGTATTTT. J is TRBJ2-3 and V is TRBV7-2; D unresolved. This CDR3 has 14 amino acids. CDR1 is SGHTA, CDR2 FQGNSA, per germline. V lost 1 base and J 2 bases, leaving 7 bases between the germline ends.

The chain is built from TRBV19 and TRBJ2-6; perhaps TRBD2 as D (5 bases). Germline CDR1 reads LNHDA; CDR2 reads SQIVND (reference sequence). This CDR3 region has 16 residues. V lost 6 bases and J lost 2, with 14 bases in between. DNA for the CDR3: TGTGCCAGTAGCCGTGAGAGCGGCGCTGGGGCCAACGTCCTGACTTTC. It translates to CASSRESGAGANVLTF.

The chain is built from TRBV5-1 and TRBJ2-2, with TRBD1 identical over 9 bases. V gave up 9 bases and J gave up 4 bases; unmatched junction bases: 4. The CDR3 consists of 13 residues. The V gene's germline CDR1 is SGHRS and CDR2 YFSETQ. The CDR3 reads CATSTGGTGELFF. CDR3 DNA: TGCGCCACCTCGACAGGGGGCACCGGGGAGCTGTTTTTT.

The V and J genes are TRBV4-3 and TRBJ2-1, with 7 nucleotides matching TRBD1. The CDR3 extends over 16 amino acids. In germline, CDR1 is LGHNA, CDR2 YSLEER. With 0 bases clipped from V and 4 bases from J, the junction kept 6 bases outside the gene matches. CDR3 DNA sequence: TGCGCCAGCAGCCAAGACCTAGGGGGCAGGTACAATGAGCAGTTCTTC. This translates into CASSQDLGGRYNEQFF.

The rearrangement joins TRBV6-1 to TRBJ2-7, with 14 bases aligning to TRBD2. CDR1 MNHNS and CDR2 SASEGT come from the germline V gene. The CDR3 runs 17 residues. V shed 4 bases, J shed 4 bases, and the junction held 9 bases outside the gene matches. CDR3 in amino acids: CASSGLPGLAGGYEQYF. The DNA for the CDR3 is TGTGCCAGCAGTGGATTACCAGGACTAGCGGGGGGTTACGAGCAGTACTTC.

This clonotype was seen only once. The chain is built from TRBV11-2 and TRBJ2-5, with D uncertain. The V end was cut by 4 bases, the J end by 5 bases, with 14 bases between. The CDR3 loop spans 14 amino acids. Germline V gene lookup returns CDR1 SGHAT and CDR2 FQNNGV. CDR3 DNA: TGTGCCAGCAGCTCCTACCAGCGTTGGGAGACCCAGTACTTC. This sequence encodes CASSSYQRWETQYF.